This entry concerns a single TCR beta chain. Its antigen is not identified. This entry comes from a study of cytomegalovirus exposure and HLA in healthy donors. Study-level results: About 87% or about 30% of the time was how often most TCR beta V segments were productive, according to an earlier analysis.

Use of 60 Vbeta and 13 Jbeta primers characterized the PCR. In the original workflow: In a later analysis, of roughly 73 million unique beta chains, 9 million to 11 million appeared in at least two donors. TCRdb's copy holds only in-frame clones and misses some; the assay was immunoSEQ multiplex PCR. V and J calls and clone size are as listed in that table; D and trimming were resolved from the DNA. The data show 140,000 to 150,000 clones, 70% seen once. Germline CDR1 and CDR2: SGHNT and YYREEE (reference sequence). This CDR3 has 15 amino acids. Trimming took 7 bases from V and 0 from J, leaving 15 bases between them.

Input material: PBMCs. The TCR originated in a woman between 55 and 75 years old in good health and CMV-seropositive. The J gene is TRBJ2-3, the V gene TRBV5-4, with D possibly matching TRBD2 (6 bases). The CDR3 sequence: CASWLGGTSTDTQYF. The CDR3 DNA reads as TGTGCCAGCTGGCTAGGAGGGACTAGCACAGATACGCAGTATTTT.